Listed below are T cell receptor beta chains from one sample, sequenced in a study of cytomegalovirus exposure and HLA in healthy donors. The table came from immunoSEQ multiplex PCR; TCRdb's copy has only in-frame clones and leaves some out. Here the sample spans over 200,000 clones, about 81% being singletons. Sequencing was carried out using PBMCs. These receptors were taken from a woman between 40 and 55 years old in good health and CMV-seropositive. Each CDR3 is given with its conserved first and last residue. The order of the fields is J gene, D gene, clone size, V gene, CDR3 DNA, CDR3 protein. A D gene is named only where the DNA matches it firmly. Clone size is not always given. Where it is, it says once, few, many or a class for expanded clones.

J gene: TRBJ2-2
D gene: TRBD1
clone size: NA
V gene: TRBV7-3
CDR3 DNA: TGTGCCAGCAGCTTATACCGGACAGGGGGCTCCGGGGAGCTGTTTTTT
CDR3 protein: CASSLYRTGGSGELFF

J gene: TRBJ2-7
D gene: NA
clone size: NA
V gene: TRBV6-6
CDR3 DNA: TGTGCCAGCAGTTCTGAGTACGAGCAGTACTTC
CDR3 protein: CASSSEYEQYF

J gene: TRBJ2-5
D gene: TRBD2
clone size: NA
V gene: TRBV7-2
CDR3 DNA: TGTGCCAGCAGCTTAGAGGGAGCGGGGGGCCATCAAGAGACCCAGTACTTC
CDR3 protein: CASSLEGAGGHQETQYF

J gene: TRBJ1-2
D gene: NA
clone size: NA
V gene: TRBV14
CDR3 DNA: TGTGCCAGCAGCCCAGCCGGGATTTCCTATGGCTACACCTTC
CDR3 protein: CASSPAGISYGYTF

J gene: TRBJ1-1
D gene: NA
clone size: NA
V gene: TRBV27
CDR3 DNA: TGTGCCAGCAGTTTATCGGGGTTCGGCGGACACCTGAACACTGAAGCTTTCTTT
CDR3 protein: CASSLSGFGGHLNTEAFF

J gene: TRBJ2-7
D gene: TRBD1
clone size: NA
V gene: TRBV18
CDR3 DNA: TGTGCCAGCTCACCCGTGATCGGGACAGGGGCCTACGAGCAGTACTTC
CDR3 protein: CASSPVIGTGAYEQYF

J gene: TRBJ1-1
D gene: TRBD1
clone size: NA
V gene: TRBV19
CDR3 DNA: TGTGCCAGTACCCCTGGGGACAGGGCCGGCACCAGGACTGAAGCTTTCTTT
CDR3 protein: CASTPGDRAGTRTEAFF

J gene: TRBJ2-7
D gene: NA
clone size: many
V gene: TRBV5-1
CDR3 DNA: TGCGCCAGCAGCCAACGTACAGGGCGAGAGCAGTACTTC
CDR3 protein: CASSQRTGREQYF

J gene: TRBJ1-5
D gene: NA
clone size: NA
V gene: TRBV9
CDR3 DNA: TGTGCCAGCAGCGTCCAGGATAGCAATCAGCCCCAGCATTTT
CDR3 protein: CASSVQDSNQPQHF

J gene: TRBJ2-7
D gene: TRBD2
clone size: NA
V gene: TRBV4-1
CDR3 DNA: TGCGCCAGCAGCCTTAGCGGGACTAACGCCTACGAGCAGTACTTC
CDR3 protein: CASSLSGTNAYEQYF

J gene: TRBJ2-7
D gene: TRBD2
clone size: NA
V gene: TRBV2
CDR3 DNA: TGTGCCACCCTAGAGGGGACTACCCTCTACGGGCAGTACTTC
CDR3 protein: CATLEGTTLYGQYF

J gene: TRBJ2-7
D gene: NA
clone size: once
V gene: TRBV6-6
CDR3 DNA: TGTGCCAGCAGTTACGGACTGGGTCCTACAGAGCAGTACTTC
CDR3 protein: CASSYGLGPTEQYF

J gene: TRBJ2-1
D gene: TRBD1
clone size: NA
V gene: TRBV5-1
CDR3 DNA: TGCGCCAGCAGCTCCGGGACAGGGGACCCCTCCTACAATGAGCAGTTCTTC
CDR3 protein: CASSSGTGDPSYNEQFF

J gene: TRBJ2-2
D gene: NA
clone size: NA
V gene: TRBV21-1
CDR3 DNA: TGTGCCAGCAGCATAAAGGGACTGATGCTCCTGAACACCGGGGAGCTGTTTTTT
CDR3 protein: CASSIKGLMLLNTGELFF

J gene: TRBJ2-2
D gene: NA
clone size: NA
V gene: TRBV30
CDR3 DNA: TGTGCCTGGAGTGTGGGCCGCCTCGGGGAGCTGTTTTTT
CDR3 protein: CAWSVGRLGELFF

J gene: TRBJ2-7
D gene: NA
clone size: NA
V gene: TRBV7-6
CDR3 DNA: TGTGCCAGCAGCTTAGGATCCGGGACCTACGAGCAGTACTTC
CDR3 protein: CASSLGSGTYEQYF

J gene: TRBJ1-2
D gene: TRBD1
clone size: NA
V gene: TRBV7-8
CDR3 DNA: TGTGCCAGCAGCTTAGAACAGGGGGGCTATGGCTACACCTTC
CDR3 protein: CASSLEQGGYGYTF

J gene: TRBJ2-3
D gene: TRBD2
clone size: NA
V gene: TRBV7-2
CDR3 DNA: TGTGCCAGCAGCTTCTTCAGCGGGGGGAGAGGAGATACGCAGTATTTT
CDR3 protein: CASSFFSGGRGDTQYF

J gene: TRBJ2-2
D gene: NA
clone size: few
V gene: TRBV5-1
CDR3 DNA: TGCGCCAGCAGGCAGGGGAGTACCGGGGAGCTGTTTTTT
CDR3 protein: CASRQGSTGELFF

J gene: TRBJ2-1
D gene: NA
clone size: NA
V gene: TRBV5-4
CDR3 DNA: TGTGCCAGCAGCTTTGCGAGTCGGAGTGAGCAGTTCTTC
CDR3 protein: CASSFASRSEQFF

J gene: TRBJ2-3
D gene: TRBD2
clone size: few
V gene: TRBV5-4
CDR3 DNA: TGTGCCAGCAGCCGGACTAGCGCGGCGGATACGCAGTATTTT
CDR3 protein: CASSRTSAADTQYF

J gene: TRBJ2-7
D gene: NA
clone size: NA
V gene: TRBV7-8
CDR3 DNA: TGTGCCAGCAGCTTAGCGGGACCAGGGGCAAGCTCCTACGAGCAGTACTTC
CDR3 protein: CASSLAGPGASSYEQYF

J gene: TRBJ2-2
D gene: NA
clone size: NA
V gene: TRBV19
CDR3 DNA: TGTGCCAGTAGTCCCGGACAGACCGACACCGGGGAGCTGTTTTTT
CDR3 protein: CASSPGQTDTGELFF

J gene: TRBJ2-1
D gene: NA
clone size: NA
V gene: TRBV7-9
CDR3 DNA: TGTTCCAGCAGCTTTTCGGATGAGCAGTTCTTC
CDR3 protein: CSSSFSDEQFF

J gene: TRBJ1-1
D gene: NA
clone size: NA
V gene: TRBV6-4
CDR3 DNA: TGTGCCAGCAGCCGGGATGTCGGGCACACTGAAGCTTTCTTT
CDR3 protein: CASSRDVGHTEAFF

J gene: TRBJ1-5
D gene: NA
clone size: NA
V gene: TRBV5-1
CDR3 DNA: TGCGCCAGCAGCTTAATTGGCGGGGAGAGTCAGCCCCAGCATTTT
CDR3 protein: CASSLIGGESQPQHF

J gene: TRBJ1-4
D gene: NA
clone size: NA
V gene: TRBV12-5
CDR3 DNA: TGTGCTAGTGGTTTGGCTTACTATGGACACCGTAATGAAAAACTGTTTTTT
CDR3 protein: CASGLAYYGHRNEKLFF

J gene: TRBJ1-2
D gene: NA
clone size: few
V gene: TRBV6-6
CDR3 DNA: TGTGCCAGCAGTTACGGGGCAAGTGGCTACACCTTC
CDR3 protein: CASSYGASGYTF

J gene: TRBJ2-2
D gene: TRBD2
clone size: NA
V gene: TRBV19
CDR3 DNA: TGTGCCGCCGACCGGGGGGGCCTCACCGGGGAGCTGTTTTTT
CDR3 protein: CAADRGGLTGELFF

J gene: TRBJ2-1
D gene: TRBD2
clone size: NA
V gene: TRBV5-4
CDR3 DNA: TGTGCCAGCAGCTTGGATAGCGGGAGTCGCGAGCAGTTCTTC
CDR3 protein: CASSLDSGSREQFF

J gene: TRBJ1-5
D gene: TRBD1
clone size: NA
V gene: TRBV30
CDR3 DNA: TGTGCCTGGAGTAACAGGGGAGAGCAGCCCCAGCATTTT
CDR3 protein: CAWSNRGEQPQHF

J gene: TRBJ1-2
D gene: TRBD1
clone size: NA
V gene: TRBV4-3
CDR3 DNA: TGCGCCAGCAGCCCTTACAGGGGCCACGGGGGCTACACCTTC
CDR3 protein: CASSPYRGHGGYTF

J gene: TRBJ2-7
D gene: NA
clone size: few
V gene: TRBV11-1
CDR3 DNA: TGTGCCAGCAGCTTAGGGAGCTACGAGCAGTACTTC
CDR3 protein: CASSLGSYEQYF

J gene: TRBJ1-2
D gene: NA
clone size: once
V gene: TRBV7-2
CDR3 DNA: TGTGCCAGCAGCTTTACAGAGCACTATGGCTACACCTTC
CDR3 protein: CASSFTEHYGYTF

J gene: TRBJ2-1
D gene: TRBD1
clone size: NA
V gene: TRBV30
CDR3 DNA: TGTGCCTACACCCGGGACAGGGCGGGTGAGCAGTTCTTC
CDR3 protein: CAYTRDRAGEQFF

J gene: TRBJ2-5
D gene: TRBD1
clone size: NA
V gene: TRBV15
CDR3 DNA: TGTGCCACCCGCGGGACAGGAGGAGAGACCCAGTACTTC
CDR3 protein: CATRGTGGETQYF

J gene: TRBJ2-3
D gene: TRBD2
clone size: once
V gene: TRBV5-5
CDR3 DNA: TGTGCCAGCAGCTTCAGCGGGAGTGCAGATACGCAGTATTTT
CDR3 protein: CASSFSGSADTQYF

J gene: TRBJ1-4
D gene: NA
clone size: NA
V gene: TRBV18
CDR3 DNA: TGTGCCAGCTCACCATCAGGAGGGGAGAGGGAAAAACTGTTTTTT
CDR3 protein: CASSPSGGEREKLFF

J gene: TRBJ1-2
D gene: NA
clone size: NA
V gene: TRBV7-8
CDR3 DNA: TGTGCCAGCAGCTTATCCGCAGCGGGGGGCTATGGCTACACCTTC
CDR3 protein: CASSLSAAGGYGYTF